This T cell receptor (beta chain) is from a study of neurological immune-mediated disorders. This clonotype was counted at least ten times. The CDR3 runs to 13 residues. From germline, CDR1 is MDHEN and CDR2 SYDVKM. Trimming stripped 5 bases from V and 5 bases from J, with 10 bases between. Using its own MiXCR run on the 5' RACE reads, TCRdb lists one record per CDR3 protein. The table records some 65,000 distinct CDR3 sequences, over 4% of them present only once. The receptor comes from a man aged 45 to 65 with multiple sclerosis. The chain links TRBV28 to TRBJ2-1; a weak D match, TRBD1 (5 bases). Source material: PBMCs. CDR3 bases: TGTGCCAGCAGTCTGACAGAGAACAATGAGCAGTTCTTC. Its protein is CASSLTENNEQFF.